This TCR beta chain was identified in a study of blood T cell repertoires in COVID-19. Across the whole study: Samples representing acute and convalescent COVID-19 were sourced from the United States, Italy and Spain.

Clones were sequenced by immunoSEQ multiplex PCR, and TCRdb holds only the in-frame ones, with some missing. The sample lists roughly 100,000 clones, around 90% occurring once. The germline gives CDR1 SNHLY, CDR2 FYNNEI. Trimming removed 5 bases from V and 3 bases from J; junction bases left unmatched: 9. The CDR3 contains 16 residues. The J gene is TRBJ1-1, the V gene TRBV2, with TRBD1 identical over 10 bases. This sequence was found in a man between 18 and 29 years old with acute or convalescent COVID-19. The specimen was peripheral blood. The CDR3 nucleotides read TGTGCCAGCAGTCCGCGGACAGGGGGTTTGGACACTGAAGCTTTCTTT. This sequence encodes CASSPRTGGLDTEAFF.